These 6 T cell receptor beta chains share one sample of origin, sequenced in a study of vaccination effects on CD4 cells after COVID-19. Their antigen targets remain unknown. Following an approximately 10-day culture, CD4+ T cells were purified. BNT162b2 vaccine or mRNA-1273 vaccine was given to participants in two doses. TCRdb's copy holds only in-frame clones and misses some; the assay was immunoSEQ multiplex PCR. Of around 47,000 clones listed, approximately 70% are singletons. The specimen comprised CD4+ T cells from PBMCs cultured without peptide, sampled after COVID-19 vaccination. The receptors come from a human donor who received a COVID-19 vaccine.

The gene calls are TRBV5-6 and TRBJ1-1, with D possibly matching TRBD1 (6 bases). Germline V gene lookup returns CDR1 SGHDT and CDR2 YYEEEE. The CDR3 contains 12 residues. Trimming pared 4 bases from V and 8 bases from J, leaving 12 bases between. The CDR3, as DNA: TGTGCCAGCAGCCGCCCGGGACACGAAGCTTTCTTT. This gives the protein CASSRPGHEAFF.

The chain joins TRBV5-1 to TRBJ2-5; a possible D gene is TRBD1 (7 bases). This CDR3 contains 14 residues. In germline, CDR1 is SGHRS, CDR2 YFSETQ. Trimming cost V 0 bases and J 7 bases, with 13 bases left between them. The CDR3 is CASSLAGGYGTQYF. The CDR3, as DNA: TGCGCCAGCAGCTTGGCAGGGGGGTACGGGACCCAGTACTTC.

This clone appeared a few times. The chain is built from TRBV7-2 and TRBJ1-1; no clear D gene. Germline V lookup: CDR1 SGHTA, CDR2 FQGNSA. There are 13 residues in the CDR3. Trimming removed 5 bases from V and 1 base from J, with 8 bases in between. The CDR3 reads CASSPWRNTEAFF. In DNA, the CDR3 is TGTGCCAGCAGCCCTTGGCGGAACACTGAAGCTTTCTTT.

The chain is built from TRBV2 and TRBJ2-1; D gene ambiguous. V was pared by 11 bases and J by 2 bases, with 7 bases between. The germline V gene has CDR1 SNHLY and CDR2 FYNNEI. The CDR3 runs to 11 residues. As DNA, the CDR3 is TGTGCCGCAGGAACCTACAATGAGCAGTTCTTC. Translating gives CAAGTYNEQFF.

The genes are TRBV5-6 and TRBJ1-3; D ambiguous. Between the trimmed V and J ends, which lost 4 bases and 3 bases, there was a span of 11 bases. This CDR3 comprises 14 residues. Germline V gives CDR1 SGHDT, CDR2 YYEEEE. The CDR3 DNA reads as TGTGCCAGCAGCGCCCAGGAAAGTGGAAACACCATATATTTT. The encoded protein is CASSAQESGNTIYF.

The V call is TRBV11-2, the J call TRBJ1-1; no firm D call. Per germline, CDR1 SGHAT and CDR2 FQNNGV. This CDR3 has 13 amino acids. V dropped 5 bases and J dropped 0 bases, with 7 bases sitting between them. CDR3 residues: CASSIRVNTEAFF. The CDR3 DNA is TGTGCCAGCAGCATTCGGGTGAACACTGAAGCTTTCTTT.